This record concerns one T cell receptor (beta chain) sequence. Its cognate antigen is unknown. The data stem from a study of cytomegalovirus exposure and HLA in healthy donors. Study context: Roughly 92 million unique TCRs, all from HLA-typed donors, were included in an early release of the data.

Nominal health characterized the donors when sampled, though unrecorded immune exposures were likely. The CDR3 sequence is 15 residues long. The V and J ends lost 7 bases and 6 bases, in that order; junction bases with no gene match: 11. Germline V gene sequence: CDR1 MNHNS, CDR2 SASEGT. Study outcomes and limitations: Most TCR sequences were rare, but some public TCRs occurred in many donors.

Primers included in the PCR were 60 Vbeta and 13 Jbeta primers. The protocol was immunoSEQ multiplex PCR, while the TCRdb copy is restricted to in-frame clones and leaves out a portion. The sample lists about 170,000 clones, approximately 81% occurring once. The sequence came from a boy between 2 and 10 years old in good health and CMV-seronegative. The V call is TRBV6-1, the J call TRBJ2-4; 8 bases line up with TRBD2. Sequencing was carried out using PBMCs. In DNA form, the CDR3 reads TGTGCCAGCATCGGGGGGGGACTCGTGGGAAACATTCAGTACTTC. As protein: CASIGGGLVGNIQYF.